This note documents a single T cell receptor (beta chain) sequence. Antigen unknown. This entry comes from a study of shared clonotypes between healthy human individuals. Findings of the study overall: Researchers found naive subsets generally carried larger estimated richness than memory subsets.

It was at deep level that the assay was run. The table came from immunoSEQ multiplex PCR; TCRdb's copy has only in-frame clones and leaves some out. The top ten clones hold about 0.39% of a sample with roughly 2.2 million clones, 93% of them seen once. Germline CDR1 MDHEN, CDR2 SYDVKM. The CDR3 covers 14 residues. The V end was cut by 6 bases, the J end by 10 bases, with 21 bases between. This rearrangement joins TRBV28 to TRBJ1-1, with D unresolved. Sequencing was performed on naive CD4+ T cells from PBMCs. The subset is: CD45RA+ positively selected. The clonotype comes from a man between 18 and 29 years old in good health. Some clones in this sample may be carry-over from other donors' samples. The DNA of the CDR3 is TGTGCCAGCAGAGAAGCCGCCACCCGTATCGTAGCTTTCTTT. Translating it yields CASREAATRIVAFF.